This TCR beta chain was found in a study of response to subunit inactivated influenza vaccine. Findings of the study overall: Seasonal influenza vaccination, on each occasion, was suggested by the authors to recruit few new T cells.

This clonotype was recorded at least ten times. The target antigen is unknown. MiXCR, applied by TCRdb to the RT-PCR reads, yields one record per CDR3 protein. Among about 180,000 distinct CDR3 sequences, around a tenth were seen once, and the ten largest hold roughly a third. Per germline, CDR1 SGDLS and CDR2 YYNGEE. The CDR3 is 13 residues long. Trimming left V 0 bases short and J 1 base short, with 4 bases between. The sequences come from CD8+ T cells sorted from PBMCs, collected less than 30 months after vaccination. J is TRBJ1-2 and V is TRBV9; D remains ambiguous. This receptor was identified in a man between 50 and 70 years old who received an inactivated influenza vaccine. CDR3 sequence reads: CASSVGNNYGYTF. The CDR3 nucleotides are TGTGCCAGCAGCGTAGGGAATAACTATGGCTACACCTTC.